The 15 T cell receptor beta chains in this list originate from one sample, sequenced in a study of blood T cell dynamics during melanoma immunotherapy. Libraries were prepared by immunoSEQ multiplex PCR; TCRdb keeps only in-frame clonotypes and omits some of them. The table lists under 9,500 clones, 87% of them singletons. The time point denotes: week 3, after first cycle of checkpoint inhibitor. This material consisted of blood, taken from a patient treated with checkpoint blockade. These receptors all come from a human donor with melanoma.

The CDR3 region is CASSPHRVLSTDTQYF. CDR3 sequence (DNA): TGTGCCAGCAGCCCGCACAGGGTCCTTAGCACAGATACGCAGTATTTT. J is TRBJ2-3 and V is TRBV5-6; possible D gene TRBD1, 6 bases. The length of the CDR3 is 16 residues. V lost 4 bases to trimming and J lost 0 bases, with 15 bases between them. Per germline, CDR1 SGHDT and CDR2 YYEEEE.

The chain employs TRBV2 and TRBJ1-1; D is unclear. V lost 6 bases and J 6 bases, leaving 11 bases between the germline ends. The CDR3 covers 12 residues. Looked up from germline, CDR1 is SNHLY and CDR2 is FYNNEI. CDR3 sequence: CASRAGMAEAFF. The CDR3 DNA reads as TGTGCCAGCAGGGCAGGCATGGCTGAAGCTTTCTTT.

The gene calls are TRBV5-5 and TRBJ1-1; TRBD1 agrees at 8 bases. The CDR3 length is 15 residues. Germline CDR1 SGHKS, CDR2 YYEKEE (reference sequence). V lost 4 bases and J lost 3; bases outside the gene matches: 8. Here the CDR3 DNA reads TGTGCCAGCAGCCTCATTGGACAGGGCCACACTGAAGCTTTCTTT. This sequence encodes CASSLIGQGHTEAFF.

J is TRBJ2-5 and V is TRBV7-9; no reliable D call. From germline, CDR1 is SEHNR and CDR2 FQNEAQ (reference sequence). The CDR3 runs 13 residues. The ends were cut back, 2 bases at V and 3 bases at J, with 7 bases in the middle. CDR3 amino acids: CASSLSRKETQYF. The CDR3 bases are TGTGCCAGCAGCTTATCCAGGAAAGAGACCCAGTACTTC.

The rearrangement links TRBV5-1 to TRBJ1-1; D remains ambiguous. Trimming took off 3 bases at V and 0 bases at J, with 9 bases between the two ends. CDR3 length: 14 amino acids. Germline V gene lookup returns CDR1 SGHRS and CDR2 YFSETQ. In DNA, the CDR3 is TGCGCCAGCAGCTCGGACGGACTGAACACTGAAGCTTTCTTT. Translating gives CASSSDGLNTEAFF.

This chain joins TRBV27 and TRBJ2-7; a possible D gene is TRBD2 (5 bases). Germline values: CDR1 MNHEY, CDR2 SMNVEV (reference sequence). V lost 4 bases, J lost 6 bases, and 7 bases lay in between. The CDR3 is 11 amino acids. The DNA of the CDR3 is TGTGCCAGCAGTTCGGGGTTCGAGCAGTACTTC. Its translation: CASSSGFEQYF.

This sequence joins TRBV11-3 and TRBJ2-5; 9 nucleotides agree with TRBD2. The CDR3 loop spans 19 amino acids. Germline V gene data show CDR1 as SGHNT and CDR2 as YENEEA. V shed 5 bases, J shed 1 base, and the junction held 17 bases outside the gene matches. CDR3 sequence reads: CASSPPGTSSPKTQETQYF. The CDR3 bases are TGTGCCAGCAGCCCCCCCGGGACTAGCTCCCCCAAAACCCAAGAGACCCAGTACTTC.

The chain has TRBV30 and TRBJ2-2; D is ambiguous. V lost 4 bases and J 2 bases, leaving 8 bases between the germline ends. Germline CDR1 GTSNPN, CDR2 SVGIG (reference sequence). This CDR3 has 13 amino acids. This CDR3 is CAWKNKNTGELFF. The CDR3 DNA sequence: TGTGCCTGGAAGAACAAAAACACCGGGGAGCTGTTTTTT.

The V call is TRBV2, the J call TRBJ2-2, with D unclear. The CDR3 is 12 amino acids. Trimming cost V 6 bases and J 3 bases, with 5 bases left between them. Germline V gene lookup returns CDR1 SNHLY and CDR2 FYNNEI. The CDR3 loop is CASRWDTGELFF. In nucleotides, the CDR3 is TGTGCCAGCAGGTGGGACACCGGGGAGCTGTTTTTT.

The chain uses TRBV5-6 and TRBJ1-4, with D possibly being TRBD1 (6 bases). This CDR3 comprises 14 residues. Germline V gives CDR1 SGHDT, CDR2 YYEEEE. The V and J ends lost 2 bases and 5 bases respectively, with 10 bases between them. The CDR3: CASSFGRGNEKLFF. CDR3 in DNA: TGTGCCAGCAGCTTCGGAAGGGGGAATGAAAAACTGTTTTTT.

This sequence joins TRBV10-3 and TRBJ2-2, with 7 bases lining up with TRBD1. The junction had 12 bases not matched to a gene; V was cut back by 5 bases and J by 0 bases. This CDR3 is 18 amino acids long. CDR1 ENHRY and CDR2 SYGVKD come from the germline V gene. The CDR3 DNA follows: TGTGCCATCAGTCCCTCACGACAGGGATTGACGAACACCGGGGAGCTGTTTTTT. Translated, it gives CAISPSRQGLTNTGELFF.

The chain combines TRBV25-1 with TRBJ2-3; 11 nucleotides align to TRBD2. The CDR3 spans 15 residues. With 5 bases clipped from V and 1 base from J, the junction kept 2 bases outside the gene matches. Germline loops: CDR1 MGHDK, CDR2 SYGVNS. The CDR3 DNA reads TGTGCCAGCAGTTTGACTAGCGGGGGCACAGATACGCAGTATTTT. Protein: CASSLTSGGTDTQYF.

V is TRBV11-3 and J is TRBJ2-1; a weak D match, TRBD2 (5 bases). V dropped 5 bases and J dropped 6 bases, with 11 bases sitting between them. Per the germline V gene, CDR1 is SGHNT and CDR2 is YENEEA. This CDR3 has 13 amino acids. CDR3 DNA: TGTGCCAGCAGCCTTAATGCGGGCAATGAGCAGTTCTTC. This encodes CASSLNAGNEQFF.

V is TRBV30 and J is TRBJ2-7; 8 nucleotides match TRBD1. Germline values: CDR1 GTSNPN, CDR2 SVGIG (reference sequence). This CDR3 spans 13 amino acids. J lost 4 bases, V lost 5 bases, and 7 bases had no gene match. The CDR3 loop is CAWGRQGLYEQYF. For the CDR3, the DNA is TGTGCCTGGGGCCGACAGGGGTTATACGAGCAGTACTTC.

This chain links TRBV6-6 with TRBJ2-1, with TRBD1 identical over 8 bases. CDR1 is MNHNY and CDR2 is SVGAGI in the germline V gene (reference sequence). The CDR3 has 16 residues. With V trimmed by 6 bases and J by 5 bases, 12 bases remained unmatched. The CDR3 DNA is TGTGCCAGCAGGCCCCCCGGACAGGGAGCCCACAATGAGCAGTTCTTC. Protein: CASRPPGQGAHNEQFF.